The 8 T cell receptor beta chains listed next were all sequenced from one sample in a study of blood T cells in healthy people across ages. Alongside a J-beta primer mix, a sample-barcoded 5' primer served in a second PCR lasting 7 to 11 cycles. TCRdb itself ran the 5' RACE reads through MiXCR, one entry per CDR3 protein. The sample shows approximately 800,000 distinct CDR3 sequences, 55% to 75% of them seen only once. Input material: blood. All receptors come from a man under 40 in good health.

The CDR3 region is CASSFWGGEQFF. In nucleotides, the CDR3 is TGTGCCAGCAGTTTTTGGGGGGGTGAGCAGTTCTTC. The chain recombines TRBV12-3 or TRBV12-4 with TRBJ2-1, with 7 positions matching TRBD2. With V trimmed by 3 bases and J by 9 bases, 2 bases remained unmatched. The CDR3 is 12 amino acids.

The gene calls are TRBV20-1 and TRBJ2-3; 14 positions agree with TRBD2. The CDR3 has 15 residues. CDR1 and CDR2 (germline): DFQATT, SNEGSKA (reference sequence). V shed 3 bases and J 2 bases; nucleotides not matched to a gene: 1. The CDR3 is CSARGLAGVTDTQYF. The CDR3 DNA reads TGCAGTGCTAGGGGACTAGCGGGGGTCACAGATACGCAGTATTTT.

V usage is TRBV7-8 and J usage is TRBJ1-5, with 7 bases that match TRBD1. The V gene's germline CDR1 is SGHVS and CDR2 FQNEAQ. This CDR3 contains 13 residues. V was clipped by 4 bases and J by 5 bases; unmatched bases: 2. Written as DNA, the CDR3 is TGTGCCAGCAGCTCAGGGGGACATCAGCCCCAGCATTTT. Protein sequence: CASSSGGHQPQHF. The full variable domain, rest sourced from reference TRBV7-8 and TRBJ1-5, is GAGVSQSPRYKVAKRGQDVALRCDPISGHVSLFWYQQALGQGPEFLTYFQNEAQLDKSGLPSDRFFAERPEGSVSTLKIQRTQQEDSAVYLCASSSGGHQPQHFGDGTRLSIL.

The chain carries TRBV5-1 and TRBJ2-7, with a weak D call TRBD2 (7 bases). CDR1 is SGHRS and CDR2 is YFSETQ in the germline V gene. V lost 0 bases, J lost 2 bases, and 12 bases lay in between. The length of the CDR3 is 15 residues. The CDR3 nucleotides read TGCGCCAGCAGCTTGGCCGACGGGGGGCCCTACGAGCAGTACTTC. This codes for CASSLADGGPYEQYF.

The V call is TRBV7-2, the J call TRBJ1-5; unclear D gene. Germline CDR1 SGHTA, CDR2 FQGNSA. Trimming cost V 4 bases and J 0 bases, with 10 bases left between them. The CDR3 has 15 amino acids. The chain's CDR3 is CASSSNPYSNQPQHF. The CDR3 nucleotides are TGTGCCAGCAGCTCCAACCCTTATAGCAATCAGCCCCAGCATTTT. The full variable domain, rest sourced from reference TRBV7-2 and TRBJ1-5, is GAGVSQSPSNKVTEKGKDVELRCDPISGHTALYWYRQSLGQGLEFLIYFQGNSAPDKSGLPSDRFSAERTGGSVSTLTIQRTQQEDSAVYLCASSSNPYSNQPQHFGDGTRLSIL.

This clonotype was recorded a few times. V is TRBV29-1 and J is TRBJ1-2; D is unclear. This CDR3 has 11 amino acids. Trimming removed 5 bases from V and 7 bases from J, with 11 bases in between. Germline V gives CDR1 SQVTM, CDR2 ANQGSEA. The CDR3 sequence: CSVKSGGGYTF. DNA of the CDR3: TGCAGCGTTAAGTCCGGTGGTGGCTACACCTTC.

V usage is TRBV28 and J usage is TRBJ1-1; D unresolved. Germline CDR1 is MDHEN and CDR2 is SYDVKM. The CDR3 runs 14 residues. With 4 bases removed from V and 8 bases from J, the gap between germline ends came to 17 bases. CDR3 in amino acids: CASSSPDTFREAFF. CDR3 coding DNA: TGTGCCAGCAGTTCCCCCGACACTTTCCGGGAAGCTTTCTTT.

This clonotype was seen a single time. The J gene is TRBJ2-7, the V gene TRBV2, with 10 bases that match TRBD1. The V gene's germline CDR1 is SNHLY and CDR2 FYNNEI. V shed 7 bases, J shed 7 bases, and the junction held 13 bases outside the gene matches. The CDR3 sequence is 15 residues long. CDR3 nucleotides: TGTGCCAGCACCGAAAGGGGACAGGGGCCTGATGAGCAGTACTTC. It codes for CASTERGQGPDEQYF.